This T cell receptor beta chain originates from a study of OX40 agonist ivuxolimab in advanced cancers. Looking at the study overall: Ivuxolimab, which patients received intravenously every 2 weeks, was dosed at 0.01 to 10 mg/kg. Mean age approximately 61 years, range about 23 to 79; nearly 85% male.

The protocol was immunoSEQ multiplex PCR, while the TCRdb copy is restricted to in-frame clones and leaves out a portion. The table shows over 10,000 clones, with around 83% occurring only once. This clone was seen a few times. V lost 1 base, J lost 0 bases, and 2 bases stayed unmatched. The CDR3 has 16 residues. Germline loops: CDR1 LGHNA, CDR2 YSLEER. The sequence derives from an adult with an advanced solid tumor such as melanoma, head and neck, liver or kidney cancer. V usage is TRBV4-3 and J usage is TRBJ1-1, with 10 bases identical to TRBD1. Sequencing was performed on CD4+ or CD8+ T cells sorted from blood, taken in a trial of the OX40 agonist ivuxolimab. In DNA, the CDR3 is TGCGCCAGCAGCCAAGGACAGGGGGCTATGAACACTGAAGCTTTCTTT. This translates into CASSQGQGAMNTEAFF.